One and the same sample provided the 14 T cell receptor beta chains below, sequenced in a study of cytomegalovirus exposure and HLA in healthy donors. The PCR ran on 60 Vbeta and 13 Jbeta primers. The protocol was immunoSEQ multiplex PCR, while the TCRdb copy is restricted to in-frame clones and leaves out a portion. The repertoire holds some 100,000 clones, 65% to 90% seen once, with 1.2% in the top ten. Sequencing input: PBMCs. These receptors were taken from a woman younger than 30 in good health and CMV-seronegative.

The CDR3 DNA reads TGTGCCAGCGGCCCCCCGGGCAGGGGAAGCAATCAGCCCCAGCATTTT. This gives the protein CASGPPGRGSNQPQHF. The gene calls are TRBV7-9 and TRBJ1-5; tentatively, D is TRBD1 (6 bases). Deletions cut 8 bases from V and 1 base from J, with 18 bases between. Germline V gene data show CDR1 as SEHNR and CDR2 as FQNEAQ (reference sequence). This CDR3 is built from 16 residues.

This sequence joins TRBV4-2 and TRBJ2-6, with 9 bases identical to TRBD1. The CDR3 is 17 residues long. The trim removed 5 bases at V and 8 bases at J, leaving 13 bases unmatched. Germline assignment: CDR1 LGHNA and CDR2 YNFKEQ. The CDR3 sequence: CASSTQGALEGTNVLTF. The CDR3 bases are TGTGCCAGCAGCACACAGGGGGCATTGGAGGGGACCAACGTCCTGACTTTC.

This chain uses TRBV4-3 with TRBJ2-3; 9 positions match TRBD2. The germline V gene encodes CDR1 LGHNA and CDR2 YSLEER. The CDR3 has 16 amino acids. J lost 4 bases, V lost 0 bases, and 5 bases had no gene match. Written as DNA, the CDR3 is TGCGCCAGCAGCCAAGAGGGTAGCGGGAGTGCAGATACGCAGTATTTT. This encodes CASSQEGSGSADTQYF.

The V gene is TRBV7-8, the J gene TRBJ2-3; 10 bases map to TRBD2. The CDR3 contains 16 residues. The V gene's germline CDR1 is SGHVS and CDR2 FQNEAQ. Trimming cost V 3 bases and J 3 bases; bases outside gene matches: 6. CDR3 residues: CASSFSLAGRTDTQYF. The CDR3 DNA sequence: TGTGCCAGCAGCTTCTCACTAGCGGGGCGAACAGATACGCAGTATTTT. Drawing the rest from reference TRBV7-8 and TRBJ2-3, the complete variable domain is GAGVSQSPRYKVAKRGQDVALRCDPISGHVSLFWYQQALGQGPEFLTYFQNEAQLDKSGLPSDRFFAERPEGSVSTLKIQRTQQEDSAVYLCASSFSLAGRTDTQYFGPGTRLTVL.

This clone was picked up one time. V usage is TRBV2 and J usage is TRBJ2-1, with D tentatively TRBD1 (6 bases). Germline values: CDR1 SNHLY, CDR2 FYNNEI. CDR3 length: 14 residues. Trimming pared 8 bases from V and 5 bases from J, leaving 16 bases between. In DNA, the CDR3 is TGTGCCAGCGACCCGGGACACCCGAACAATGAGCAGTTCTTC. This encodes CASDPGHPNNEQFF.

The chain couples TRBV7-2 to TRBJ2-6, with D tentatively TRBD2 (5 bases). The V gene's germline CDR1 is SGHTA and CDR2 FQGNSA. Trimming took off 1 base at V and 4 bases at J, with 17 bases between the two ends. This CDR3 contains 18 residues. The CDR3 sequence: CASSLGAGLVGGANVLTF. The CDR3 DNA reads as TGTGCCAGCAGCTTAGGGGCGGGCCTCGTGGGAGGGGCCAACGTCCTGACTTTC.

The chain links TRBV2 to TRBJ1-1; D call uncertain. The CDR3 extends over 13 amino acids. Germline V gene data show CDR1 as SNHLY and CDR2 as FYNNEI. Trimming removed 4 bases at V and 4 bases at J, with 10 bases between. CDR3 residues: CASSAEDFTEAFF. CDR3 bases: TGTGCCAGCAGTGCAGAGGATTTCACTGAAGCTTTCTTT.

The chain carries TRBV2 and TRBJ2-5; tentatively, D is TRBD1 (6 bases). The J call may be in error: the DNA end matches TRBJ2-7 better. This CDR3 spans 13 amino acids. The germline gives CDR1 SNHLY, CDR2 FYNNEI. The CDR3 sequence is CASSGDMFYEQYF. CDR3 sequence (DNA): TGTGCCAGCAGTGGGGACATGTTCTACGAGCAGTACTTC.

The rearrangement joins TRBV19 to TRBJ1-5, with 8 bases fitting TRBD1. After removal of 5 bases from V and 9 bases from J, the junction contained 12 bases not matched to a gene. Germline CDR1 and CDR2: LNHDA and SQIVND (reference sequence). CDR3 length: 15 amino acids. The CDR3 region has the DNA TGTGCCAGTAGTCGTGGGACAGGCTCTGGACGGCCCCAGCATTTT. It yields the protein CASSRGTGSGRPQHF.

The rearrangement links TRBV4-3 to TRBJ2-7; 7 bases match TRBD1. CDR3 length equals 16 residues. V was pared by 1 base and J by 6 bases, with 12 bases of the junction left unmatched. Germline assignment: CDR1 LGHNA and CDR2 YSLEER. The CDR3 DNA is TGCGCCAGCAGCCAAGGCTTAGGACAGGTGGGTGGCGAGCAGTACTTC. This gives the protein CASSQGLGQVGGEQYF.

The J gene is TRBJ2-7, the V gene TRBV7-9; D gene uncertain. Germline V lookup: CDR1 SEHNR, CDR2 FQNEAQ (reference sequence). The CDR3 loop spans 13 amino acids. Trimming cost V 5 bases and J 2 bases, with 10 bases left between them. In nucleotides, the CDR3 is TGTGCCAGCAGCGGCCAACAACCCTACGAGCAGTACTTC. This gives the protein CASSGQQPYEQYF.

This clone was picked up many times. The V and J genes are TRBV28 and TRBJ2-6; 7 bases align to TRBD1. J gave up 2 bases and V 7 bases, and 11 bases lay outside the gene matches. Germline values: CDR1 MDHEN, CDR2 SYDVKM. The CDR3 has 17 amino acids. CDR3 sequence (DNA): TGTGCCAGCACCCCGGGACAGAGCAGCGCTGGGGCCAACGTCCTGACTTTC. It translates to CASTPGQSSAGANVLTF.

This clone was counted a few times. CDR3 region: CASSQAHRVGYNEQFF. CDR3 DNA sequence: TGCGCCAGCAGCCAAGCCCACAGGGTGGGATACAATGAGCAGTTCTTC. The rearrangement uses TRBV4-3 and TRBJ2-1; possibly TRBD1 for D (6 bases). The CDR3 totals 16 residues. The germline V gene has CDR1 LGHNA and CDR2 YSLEER. The V end lost 1 base, the J end lost 4 bases, and 14 bases lay between the germline ends.

In this sample, this clone turned up a few times. V and J are TRBV6-1 and TRBJ1-4; no clear D. There are 15 residues in the CDR3. CDR1 and CDR2 (germline): MNHNS, SASEGT. Trimming took 0 bases from V and 1 from J, leaving 6 bases between them. CDR3 DNA: TGTGCCAGCAGTGAAGCCACGGGAACTAATGAAAAACTGTTTTTT. Amino acid sequence: CASSEATGTNEKLFF.